The clone carrying this TCR beta chain was found a few times. The antigen remains unidentified. Amplification of TCR alpha and beta CDR3 regions from RNA used iRepertoire nested multiplex PCR. TCRdb reprocessed the multiplex PCR reads with MiXCR, giving one entry per CDR3 protein. This sample has 150,000 to 200,000 distinct CDR3 sequences, with roughly 45% found just once. This sample was included in a study of glioma-infiltrating T cells. Findings and caveats of the study: Only very few CDR3 sequences appeared in both tissue and blood.

The TCR sequence derives from a human donor with low-grade glioma or glioblastoma, undergoing nonglioma brain surgery, or in good health (not recorded which). Sample: glioma tissue, nonneoplastic brain tissue, or PBMCs (not recorded which).

The CDR3 region is CASSIARGAHEQFF. CDR3 bases: TGTGCCAGTAGTATAGCGAGGGGGGCCCATGAGCAGTTCTTC. V gene TRBV19 combines with J gene TRBJ2-1; D might be TRBD1 or TRBD2, each matching 6 bases. This CDR3 spans 14 amino acids. The V end lost 1 base, the J end lost 8 bases, and 12 bases lay between the germline ends. Germline loops: CDR1 LNHDA, CDR2 SQIVND (reference sequence).